The following is a T cell receptor beta chain sequence with its context. Its antigen remains undetermined. The junction shows a germline mismatch at one end, possibly a read error. These data originate in a study of tumor-infiltrating lymphocytes in primary liver carcinoma (dated by TCRdb to the late 2010s). Background on the whole study: Hepatocellular carcinoma (four) or combined HCC and intrahepatic cholangiocarcinoma (one) was present in the five patients, who were three men and two women aged 30 to 69 years. The 20 to 30 tumor region samples were profiled with Agilent mRNA microarrays so that TCRbeta repertoire diversity could be related to the local molecular phenotype. TCRbeta repertoire sequencing covered 35 or so specimens from 5 patients: 25 or so tumor regions, 5 adjacent noncancerous liver tissues and 5 peripheral blood samples. Repertoires from technical replicates were highly reproducible, with mean shared-clone rates about 0.91 and correlation coefficients above 0.98. The five patients had tumors of stage T1-T3 N0M0, with maximum diameters ranging from about 4.2 to 11 cm. Across five regions of each liver tumor, along with adjacent normal tissue and blood, the study brought together TCRbeta repertoire sequencing, expression microarrays and whole-exome sequencing. Samples yielded roughly 3.65 to 7.5 million productive TCRbeta reads; read depth did not differ significantly between tissue types. The full study reports these points: Repertoire overlap was found to be higher between tumor regions (mean approximately 35%) than between tumor-adjacent (around 17%) or tumor-blood (about 14%) pairs, consistent with antigen-driven expansion. Only about 7.5-25% of top clones were present in all five regions of a tumor, suggesting spatial heterogeneity of tumor-infiltrating T cells. Compared with blood, tumors had a significantly larger share of the repertoire taken up by the top 250 clones (p = 0.039). Since the samples were bulk and unsorted, there was no way to compare CD4+ and CD8+ T cell repertoires. Only a few patients were included in the study, and the authors note that the findings should be validated in a larger study. Only the TCR beta chain was sequenced, so true repertoire diversity is likely underestimated because unpaired alpha chains were not captured.

CDR1 and CDR2 are drawn from the germline V gene: MDHEN, SYDVKM. Including the terminal cysteine and phenylalanine, the CDR3 comprises 16 residues. The sequence is cut down to CDR3 DNA, 48 bases in frame from base 1. Total RNA and DNA were co-extracted without cell sorting from roughly 20-30 mg of bulk tissue using the AllPrep DNA/RNA mini kit. Between late 2015 and March 2016, roughly 5 patients in China with histopathologically diagnosed primary liver carcinoma had their tumors surgically resected. Patients had chronic HBV infection and were treatment-naive at sampling. Each tumor was sampled at five spatially separated regions: the tumor centre plus the superior, inferior, left-lateral and right-lateral poles. Histological examination found more than 80% viable tumor cells in every tumor sample. Fresh tumor and adjacent tissue pieces were bisected, with one half stored in RNAlater at -80 degrees C and the other half sent for histology.

Starting from 450 to 500 ng total RNA, TCRbeta-specific cDNA was produced by reverse transcription with a constant-region primer and ProtoScript II reverse transcriptase. The TCRbeta libraries were prepared through three rounds of nested multiplex PCR following a slightly modified ARM-PCR procedure. Each of the first two PCR rounds ran for about 10 cycles and used multiplex TRBV1-TRBV30 forward primers together with a Cbeta reverse primer. A final 25-cycle PCR with Deep VentR polymerase added sample barcodes and Illumina adapters. Before sequencing, amplicons of 200-500 bp were gel-purified using a QIAquick gel extraction kit. An Illumina HiSeq 2500 was used to sequence the TCRbeta amplicons, generating 250-bp paired-end reads. Per the source publication's procedure: To recover full CDR3 sequences, reads were quality-trimmed using Trimmomatic v0.33 and paired reads were then merged using FLASH v1.2.11. V, D and J germline segments were assigned to the rearranged TCRbeta sequences using MiGEC v1.2.1b. Clonotype statistics and Shannon-Wiener diversity indices were computed with VDJtools v1.0.0. Except for diversity analysis, only the 250 most abundant clonotypes of each sample were used in subsequent analyses to reduce sampling bias. TCRdb applied fastp at Q25 and MiXCR to the public reads, then kept only in-frame beta chains. Entries are consolidated by CDR3 protein sequence, retaining the most common genes and DNA. These V and J calls originate from TCRdb's pipeline instead of the authors' own analysis. Recorded for this sample are fewer than 200,000 distinct CDR3 sequences; around four fifths of them occurred a single time. Together, the top ten hold 15% to 20% of the sample.

This TCR came from a man in his forties with primary liver carcinoma and hepatitis B virus infection. The chain is assembled from TRBV28 and TRBJ2-4, with the D gene too uncertain to name. The sequenced material came from tumor tissue from primary liver carcinoma. The CDR3 is CVSSTCRAKAKNIQYF. The sequenced DNA: TGTGTCAGCAGTACATGCCGGGCTAAGGCCAAAAACATTCAGTACTTC.